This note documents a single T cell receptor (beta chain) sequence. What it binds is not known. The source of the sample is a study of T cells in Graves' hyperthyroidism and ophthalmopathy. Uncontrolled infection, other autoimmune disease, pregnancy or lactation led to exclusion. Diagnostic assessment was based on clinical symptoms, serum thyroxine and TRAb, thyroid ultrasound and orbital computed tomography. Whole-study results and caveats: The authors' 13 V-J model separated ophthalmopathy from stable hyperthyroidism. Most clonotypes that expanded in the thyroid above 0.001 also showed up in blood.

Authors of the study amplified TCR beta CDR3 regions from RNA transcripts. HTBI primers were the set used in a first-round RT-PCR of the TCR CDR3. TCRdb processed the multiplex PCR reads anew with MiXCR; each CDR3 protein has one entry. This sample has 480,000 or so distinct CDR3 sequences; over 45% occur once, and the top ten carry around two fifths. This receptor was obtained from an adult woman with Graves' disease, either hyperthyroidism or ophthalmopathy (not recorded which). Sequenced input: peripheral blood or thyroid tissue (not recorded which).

As DNA, the CDR3 is TGCGCCAGCAGCCAGATGGGACTAGCGGGACAAGAGACCCAGTACTTC. This sequence encodes CASSQMGLAGQETQYF. The chain joins TRBV4-1 to TRBJ2-5; 13 bases fit TRBD2. Trimming removed 3 bases from V and 2 bases from J; junction bases left unmatched: 3. Germline V gene lookup returns CDR1 MGHRA and CDR2 YSYEKL. CDR3 length: 16 residues.